The present T cell receptor (beta chain) was sequenced within a study of shared clonotypes between healthy human individuals (TCRdb year 2020). Some background on the complete study: Two women and a few men aged 18 to 49 years were included in the cohort. Blood TCR repertoires of a handful of healthy adults were deeply sequenced to estimate repertoire size and the extent of clonotype sharing between individuals. For each donor, three plates each were used for CD4 naive and CD4 memory, two plates were used for CD8 naive, and one plate was used for CD8 memory. Libraries were prepared and TCR repertoires were sequenced by different laboratories using diverse techniques, in order to increase sequencing depth and limit assay-specific biases. Each donor's leukapheresis produced roughly between roughly 0.85 and 9 billion PBMCs. General conclusions and limits of the study: Sampling was restricted to blood, and TCR repertoires in tissue are likely to differ from TCR repertoires in blood. Clonotypes shared by all four sorted-subset donors showed higher generation probabilities than non-shared clonotypes. Sharing across several donors was observed for around 5% of naive CD4, less than 4% of naive CD8, 2% to 2.5% of memory CD4, and around 0.4% of memory CD8 clonotypes. Naive subsets generally had larger estimated clonotype richness than memory subsets did. Rarefaction of sorted-subset datasets indicated incomplete sequencing despite the large sequencing depth. Based on pairwise subsampling, the degree of clonotype sharing among donors was expected to be affected by sequencing depth. The small number of donors limited the genetic and exposure-history diversity represented.

From V the trimming removes 4 bases and from J it removes 1 base, while the gene matches leave 14 bases of the junction unaccounted for. Inclusive of the bounding cysteine and phenylalanine, the CDR3 is 19 residues long. Just CDR3 DNA is preserved here, 57 bases in frame from base 1. CDR1 SGHNT and CDR2 YYREEE are derived from the germline V gene (reference sequence). TCR CDR3 regions were amplified from genomic DNA by multiplex PCR using the deep immunoSEQ assay. Extracted genomic DNA from each cell subset was distributed evenly across all wells of several immunoSEQ 96-well plates, and each plate was treated as a replicate. For sorted subsets, about 0.2 ug genomic DNA, equal to 25,000 to 35,000 T cell genomes, was loaded into each replicate PCR. Purified libraries were measured with a Qubit 3.0 fluorometer, size-checked on a Bioanalyzer 2100, and measured again with the KAPA Library Quantification kit. Every immunoSEQ 96-well plate was sequenced on a dedicated single-read 150-cycle Illumina NextSeq 550 flow cell. Concerning the study's data processing: Because the immunoSEQ output included only junctional sequences and no quality scores, the filtering could not be the same as the filtering used for full-length reads. Sequences were annotated with PyIR, a Python wrapper for IgBLAST v1.9, and V/J genes and CDR3 were assigned using IMGT germline references. Any read was removed if the V/J assignment was weak (E-value above 1e-6), the CDR3 was missing, or the read contained stop codons, out-of-frame junctions, or ambiguous translated residues. V3J clonotypes were defined as sequences sharing an identical inferred V gene, J gene, and CDR3 amino acid sequence. Percentage overlap between repertoires was computed as shared unique clonotypes divided by the size of the smaller repertoire. RTK rarefaction, the Chao1 estimator, and Recon v2.1 estimates of unobserved clonotypes were used to assess repertoire richness. Generation probabilities were computed with OLGA for all TCRbeta clonotypes obtained by the gDNA method from several donors. TCRdb stores this immuneACCESS table with in-frame sequences only. Part of the clones is absent; in the studies checked, under half of the shortfall reflects unresolved V genes, and no reason is known for the rest. The V and J calls and clone size are taken from that table; D and trimming were inferred from the DNA. Here the sample has over 700,000 clones; roughly 72% occur a single time. About 1.7% of the sample belongs to the ten largest clones.

Points on this clone: What antigen it recognizes has not been identified. No much larger clonotype is one base removed from it; base qualities were not supplied.

Donors were healthy HIV-negative adults with no recently reported acute infections or vaccinations. Only Caucasian adults living in Nashville, Tennessee, USA were represented among the donors. CD4+ T cells were enriched through magnetic negative selection, after which naive cells were positively selected on CD45RA and the remaining negative fraction served as the memory subset. Blood was collected by leukapheresis, and PBMCs were isolated by Ficoll-Histopaque density gradient centrifugation and then cryopreserved in liquid nitrogen vapor phase. Analytical flow cytometry was used to check the purity and quantity of each magnetically sorted T cell population. Genomic DNA was isolated from every sorted fraction and measured by UV absorbance on a Nanodrop 2000c.

The V and J segments used are TRBV5-4 and TRBJ2-6; 7 central bases correspond to TRBD2. The source of this sequence is a woman younger than 45 in good health. The sequencing input was memory CD4+ T cells sorted from blood. The cell subset or site label here, explained by the study, means: CD45RA-negative fraction. The CDR3 reads CASSHPTSGIYSGANVLTF. The nucleotide sequence reads as follows: TGTGCCAGCAGCCACCCTACCAGCGGGATTTATTCTGGGGCCAACGTCCTGACTTTC.